The 16 T cell receptor beta chains below come from one sample, sequenced in a study of sequential checkpoint blockade in melanoma. Stated treatment: randomized to nivolumab then ipilimumab (arm A) or the reverse (arm B). Here immunoSEQ multiplex PCR was the method, and the copy in TCRdb shows in-frame clones only, minus some. The table includes about 2,400 clones, 20% detected once. The specimen comprised tumor tissue (inferred from file names), sampled from a patient given nivolumab and ipilimumab in sequence. Receptors were obtained from a human donor with melanoma.

This chain connects TRBV10-2 to TRBJ1-3, with 7 bases lining up with TRBD1. Trimming took 5 bases from V and 2 from J; bases not matched to a gene: 6. Germline V CDR1 and CDR2: WSHSY, SAAADI. The CDR3 loop spans 15 amino acids. CDR3 DNA: TGCGCCAGCAGTCTCACCGGGACAGCTGGAAACACCATATATTTT. Residues: CASSLTGTAGNTIYF.

V and J are TRBV28 and TRBJ2-1; TRBD2 matches 9 bases. Germline V gene sequence: CDR1 MDHEN, CDR2 SYDVKM. CDR3 length: 15 amino acids. The trim removed 2 bases at V and 5 bases at J, leaving 4 bases unmatched. CDR3 bases: TGTGCCAGCAGTTTACTGGCGGGAGGGAACAATGAGCAGTTCTTC. It is translated as CASSLLAGGNNEQFF. Combining the CDR3 with reference TRBV28 and TRBJ2-1 gives the whole variable domain DVKVTQSSRYLVKRTGEKVFLECVQDMDHENMFWYRQDPGLGLRLIYFSYDVKMKEKGDIPEGYSVSREKKERFSLILESASTNQTSMYLCASSLLAGGNNEQFFGPGTRLTVL.

This clone showed up just a few times. The genes are TRBV19 and TRBJ1-2; D perhaps matches TRBD1 (5 bases). Trimming cost V 1 base and J 7 bases, with 13 bases left between them. The CDR3 has 14 residues. CDR1 and CDR2 from the germline V gene are LNHDA and SQIVND (reference sequence). CDR3 residues: CASSIVTGTTGYTF. The CDR3 coding sequence is TGTGCCAGTAGTATAGTAACCGGGACCACTGGCTACACCTTC.

The CDR3 DNA reads as TGCGCCAGCAGCTTGAATCAGGATTCGATTGGAAACACCATATATTTT. Translated: CASSLNQDSIGNTIYF. The V and J genes are TRBV5-1 and TRBJ1-3; D unresolved. V was shortened by 1 base and J by 3 bases, with 14 bases between the two germline ends. The germline CDR1 and CDR2 sequences are SGHRS and YFSETQ. This CDR3 spans 16 amino acids.

The table lists this clone with a few counts. This sequence joins TRBV28 and TRBJ1-1; 8 nucleotides line up with TRBD1. With 4 bases clipped from V and 7 bases from J, the junction kept 2 bases outside the gene matches. The CDR3 runs to 12 residues. Germline V lookup: CDR1 MDHEN, CDR2 SYDVKM. The CDR3 sequence is CASSSDRGEAFF. The CDR3 DNA reads as TGTGCCAGCAGTTCAGACAGGGGTGAAGCTTTCTTT. Full variable domain (outside the CDR3, taken from reference TRBV28 and TRBJ1-1): DVKVTQSSRYLVKRTGEKVFLECVQDMDHENMFWYRQDPGLGLRLIYFSYDVKMKEKGDIPEGYSVSREKKERFSLILESASTNQTSMYLCASSSDRGEAFFGQGTRLTVV.

This clone was observed a few times. The V gene is TRBV19, the J gene TRBJ1-2, with a tentative D call TRBD1 (5 bases). This CDR3 region has 17 residues. V was shortened by 4 bases and J by 7 bases, with 25 bases between the two germline ends. Germline assignment: CDR1 LNHDA and CDR2 SQIVND (reference sequence). The CDR3 loop reads CASSTEHRGSKEGGYTF. CDR3 sequence (DNA): TGTGCCAGTAGTACCGAGCACCGGGGGTCTAAAGAGGGTGGCTACACCTTC.

This clone has just a few counts. V gene TRBV6-8 combines with J gene TRBJ1-1; D perhaps matches TRBD1 (5 bases). The V and J ends lost 4 bases and 4 bases respectively, with 13 bases between them. Looked up from germline, CDR1 is MNHGY and CDR2 is SAAAGT. The CDR3 sequence is 14 residues long. CDR3 sequence reads: CASSWGPWATEAFF. CDR3 in DNA: TGTGCCAGCAGTTGGGGACCTTGGGCCACTGAAGCTTTCTTT.

The V gene is TRBV30, the J gene TRBJ1-3; D unresolved. Trimming cost V 3 bases and J 0 bases, with 9 bases left between them. The CDR3 covers 14 residues. From germline, CDR1 is GTSNPN and CDR2 SVGIG (reference sequence). CDR3 in amino acids: CAWSQYSSGNTIYF. For the CDR3, the DNA is TGTGCCTGGAGCCAATACAGCTCTGGAAACACCATATATTTT. Supplemented by reference TRBV30 and TRBJ1-3, the full variable domain reads SQTIHQWPATLVQPVGSPLSLECTVEGTSNPNLYWYRQAAGRGLQLLFYSVGIGQISSEVPQNLSASRPQDRQFILSSKKLLLSDSGFYLCAWSQYSSGNTIYFGEGSWLTVV.

Within the sample, this clone is medium-sized. The gene calls are TRBV11-3 and TRBJ2-7; D is possibly TRBD1 or TRBD2 (5 bases each). The germline V gene encodes CDR1 SGHNT and CDR2 YENEEA. The V end lost 5 bases, the J end lost 0 bases, and 14 bases lay between the germline ends. The CDR3 loop spans 15 amino acids. The CDR3 loop is CASSRDGTSSYEQYF. CDR3 sequence (DNA): TGTGCCAGCAGCCGGGACGGAACTAGCTCCTACGAGCAGTACTTC. Drawing the rest from reference TRBV11-3 and TRBJ2-7, the complete variable domain is EAGVVQSPRYKIIEKKQPVAFWCNPISGHNTLYWYLQNLGQGPELLIRYENEEAVDDSQLPKDRFSAERLKGVDSTLKIQPAELGDSAVYLCASSRDGTSSYEQYFGPGTRLTVT.

Relative to its sample, this clone is large. The chain combines TRBV29-1 with TRBJ1-1, with TRBD1 identical over 7 bases. Unmatched junction bases numbered 5, after V lost 6 bases and J lost 4 bases. This CDR3 has 12 residues. In germline, CDR1 is SQVTM, CDR2 ANQGSEA. The CDR3 sequence: CSVVTGATEAFF. CDR3 nucleotides: TGCAGCGTCGTCACAGGGGCCACTGAAGCTTTCTTT.

This clone was seen a handful of times. The rearrangement joins TRBV10-3 to TRBJ2-5; 7 bases align to TRBD2. Trimming took 4 bases from V and 3 from J; bases not matched to a gene: 5. The length of the CDR3 is 14 residues. Germline V gene sequence: CDR1 ENHRY, CDR2 SYGVKD. The CDR3 region has the DNA TGTGCCATCAGTGCGCTGGGGGGGGAAGAGACCCAGTACTTC. As protein: CAISALGGEETQYF.

This clone was detected only a few times. The chain joins TRBV9 to TRBJ1-2; TRBD1 is a possible D gene (5 bases). The CDR3 has 15 residues. Germline assignment: CDR1 SGDLS and CDR2 YYNGEE. The V and J ends lost 0 bases and 7 bases respectively, with 16 bases between them. The CDR3 sequence is CASSVAAQGPLGYTF. The CDR3 nucleotides are TGTGCCAGCAGCGTAGCTGCCCAGGGCCCTCTTGGCTACACCTTC.

This clone is deemed medium-sized (0.01 to 0.1%). This chain links TRBV18 with TRBJ1-4, with 8 bases identical to TRBD1. The length of the CDR3 is 15 residues. The V segment lost 0 bases and the J segment 7 bases; nucleotides outside the gene matches: 4. Germline V gene lookup returns CDR1 KGHSH and CDR2 LQKENI. The CDR3 sequence: CASSPPGQDREKLFF. The CDR3 DNA is TGTGCCAGCTCACCACCGGGACAGGACCGTGAAAAACTGTTTTTT.

This clone was counted at least ten times. V and J are TRBV11-3 and TRBJ2-6, with TRBD1 identical over 8 bases. V lost 4 bases and J lost 1; bases outside the gene matches: 0. CDR1 and CDR2 (germline): SGHNT, YENEEA. This CDR3 has 15 residues. The CDR3 coding sequence is TGTGCCAGCAGCTGGACAGGGTCTGGGGCCAACGTCCTGACTTTC. Amino acid sequence: CASSWTGSGANVLTF.

The CDR3 protein is CASSLNGLAGGTSYNEQFF. In nucleotides, the CDR3 is TGTGCCAGCAGCTTGAATGGCCTAGCGGGGGGGACTTCCTACAATGAGCAGTTCTTC. This chain links TRBV11-3 with TRBJ2-1, with 12 nucleotides matching TRBD2. V lost 3 bases to trimming and J lost 1 base; unmatched junction nucleotides: 10. Germline CDR1 reads SGHNT; CDR2 reads YENEEA. The CDR3 has 19 amino acids. The entire variable domain, with the rest obtained from reference TRBV11-3 and TRBJ2-1, is as follows: EAGVVQSPRYKIIEKKQPVAFWCNPISGHNTLYWYLQNLGQGPELLIRYENEEAVDDSQLPKDRFSAERLKGVDSTLKIQPAELGDSAVYLCASSLNGLAGGTSYNEQFFGPGTRLTVL.

This clone is medium-sized by share. The rearrangement joins TRBV5-3 to TRBJ1-5; 8 bases line up with TRBD1. TRBV5-3 is designated an ORF whose function remains uncertain. V was clipped by 0 bases and J by 4 bases; unmatched bases: 0. There are 14 residues in the CDR3. The CDR3: CARSLDRGNQPQHF. The DNA of the CDR3 is TGTGCCAGAAGCTTGGACAGGGGGAATCAGCCCCAGCATTTT.